This is a list of T cell receptor beta chains from one sample in a study of T cell repertoires in cytomegalovirus infection. The antigens these receptors bind are not known. MiXCR was run by TCRdb on the reads, yielding one entry per CDR3 protein. The table records more than 300,000 distinct CDR3 sequences, roughly a third of them present only once. Here the sequenced sample was cultured PBMCs, taken from culture after CMV antigen stimulation. These receptors were obtained from a human donor in good health (CMV status not recorded). Some clones in this sample may be carry-over from other donors' samples. Both conserved end residues are part of each CDR3. The D gene is left open where the match is weak. Expanded clones get a size class; other rows say once, few or many, or leave the size out.

clone_size,d_call,v_call,j_call,cdr3_aa,cdr3_nt
NA,TRBD1,TRBV19,TRBJ2-1,CASSIAGQFGHEQFF,TGTGCCAGTAGTATAGCGGGACAGTTTGGGCATGAGCAGTTCTTC
few,NA,TRBV4-1,TRBJ2-7,CASSQGAKADSYEQYF,TGCGCCAGCAGCCAAGGAGCCAAAGCGGACTCCTACGAGCAGTACTTC
few,NA,TRBV7-2,TRBJ2-7,CASSLPSIDEQYF,TGTGCCAGCAGCTTGCCGTCGATAGACGAGCAGTACTTC
NA,NA,TRBV4-1,TRBJ2-2,CASSPKAPAGGGELFF,TGCGCCAGCAGCCCGAAGGCGCCAGCCGGGGGCGGGGAGCTGTTTTTT
NA,NA,TRBV6-6,TRBJ1-2,CASSYSQGSYGYTF,TGTGCCAGCAGTTACTCTCAGGGATCCTATGGCTACACCTTC
once,TRBD2,TRBV20-1,TRBJ2-3,CSARHLASGRLNTQYF,TGCAGTGCTAGACACCTCGCTAGCGGGAGATTGAATACGCAGTATTTT
few,TRBD1,TRBV6-2/TRBV6-3,TRBJ1-1,CASTPWTPGQAAEAFF,TGTGCCAGCACCCCCTGGACCCCCGGACAGGCTGCTGAAGCTTTCTTT
few,NA,TRBV10-3,TRBJ2-1,CAIMVGYEQFF,TGTGCCATCATGGTAGGGTATGAGCAGTTCTTC
NA,NA,TRBV29-1,TRBJ2-7,CSVEVASLGYEQYF,TGCAGCGTTGAAGTTGCAAGCTTGGGTTACGAGCAGTACTTC
NA,TRBD1,TRBV27,TRBJ2-1,CASSFSGQGWNEQFF,TGTGCCAGCAGTTTCTCCGGACAGGGGTGGAATGAGCAGTTCTTC
NA,TRBD2,TRBV7-2,TRBJ2-1,CASSPGTSGRAWGFF,TGTGCCAGCAGCCCCGGGACTAGCGGGAGGGCCTGGGGGTTCTTC
NA,NA,TRBV12-3/TRBV12-4,TRBJ2-5,CASTFGVGRETQYF,TGTGCCAGCACCTTCGGCGTGGGGCGAGAGACCCAGTACTTC
NA,NA,TRBV12-3/TRBV12-4,TRBJ2-7,CASSLEAVFYEQYF,TGTGCCAGCAGTTTAGAGGCCGTTTTTTACGAGCAGTACTTC
NA,TRBD2,TRBV6-2/TRBV6-3,TRBJ2-1,CASSYGSASGGLYNEQFF,TGTGCCAGCAGTTATGGGTCAGCTAGCGGAGGGTTATACAATGAGCAGTTCTTC
NA,NA,TRBV7-3,TRBJ1-2,CASSQYGGKGYTF,TGTGCCAGCAGCCAATACGGGGGAAAAGGCTACACCTTC
NA,NA,TRBV7-7,TRBJ2-1,CASSFGFVTYNEQFF,TGTGCCAGCAGCTTCGGATTTGTAACCTACAATGAGCAGTTCTTC
NA,NA,TRBV18,TRBJ2-1,CASSRNRDTDYNEQFF,TGTGCCAGCTCACGAAACCGGGACACGGACTACAATGAGCAGTTCTTC
NA,NA,TRBV20-1,TRBJ2-3,CSALDSGSTDTQYF,TGCAGTGCTCTCGACAGCGGTAGCACAGATACGCAGTATTTT
NA,TRBD2,TRBV7-9,TRBJ2-3,CASSPGGPPRTDTQYF,TGTGCCAGCAGCCCGGGAGGGCCCCCGAGGACAGATACGCAGTATTTT
NA,TRBD1,TRBV6-6,TRBJ2-1,CASSLGDRRNEQFF,TGTGCCAGCAGTTTAGGGGACAGACGGAATGAGCAGTTCTTC
NA,TRBD1,TRBV20-1,TRBJ2-1,CSARVPGTGGPNEQFF,TGCAGTGCTAGAGTACCTGGGACAGGGGGCCCAAATGAGCAGTTCTTC
NA,NA,TRBV19,TRBJ2-2,CASTQRYGELFF,TGTGCCAGTACCCAGCGGTACGGGGAGCTGTTTTTT
NA,NA,TRBV29-1,TRBJ1-2,CSVYGEGYTF,TGCAGCGTTTACGGGGAAGGCTACACCTTC
many,NA,TRBV12-3/TRBV12-4,TRBJ1-1,CASSPGQLNTEAFF,TGTGCCAGCAGCCCCGGACAGCTGAACACTGAAGCTTTCTTT
few,NA,TRBV4-1,TRBJ1-4,CASSQSPQGNKILFF,TGCGCCAGCAGCCAGAGTCCTCAAGGGAACAAAATCCTGTTTTTT
few,TRBD2,TRBV28,TRBJ2-1,CASSLFRRLAGGYNEQFF,TGTGCCAGCAGTTTATTTCGGAGGCTAGCGGGAGGGTACAATGAGCAGTTCTTC
NA,NA,TRBV29-1,TRBJ2-3,CSVVRGTNTGTQYF,TGCAGCGTTGTCCGGGGGACAAACACGGGTACGCAGTATTTT
few,NA,TRBV9,TRBJ2-1,CASSPWDLGDEQFF,TGTGCCAGCAGCCCTTGGGACCTCGGGGATGAGCAGTTCTTC
many,TRBD2,TRBV7-2,TRBJ2-5,CASSSGLAGAWETQYF,TGTGCCAGCAGCTCAGGACTAGCGGGAGCCTGGGAGACCCAGTACTTC
NA,NA,TRBV6-8,TRBJ1-3,CASSYSIDRNSGNTIYF,TGTGCCAGCAGTTACTCGATCGACAGGAACTCTGGAAACACCATATATTTT
NA,TRBD2,TRBV7-2,TRBJ2-3,CASSLTVAGGPDTQYF,TGTGCCAGCAGCTTAACCGTAGCGGGAGGGCCAGATACGCAGTATTTT
NA,NA,TRBV7-2,TRBJ2-1,CASSLDSAQFF,TGTGCCAGCAGCTTAGACTCCGCGCAGTTCTTC
many,NA,TRBV7-2,TRBJ1-3,CASSLEAGRSGNTIYF,TGTGCCAGCAGCTTAGAGGCAGGGCGCTCTGGAAACACCATATATTTT
few,NA,TRBV4-1,TRBJ2-2,CASSSFSGSANTGELFF,TGCGCCAGCAGCTCTTTTTCAGGGAGTGCGAACACCGGGGAGCTGTTTTTT
NA,NA,TRBV6-1,TRBJ1-2,CASTRTSSRGYTF,TGTGCCAGCACCCGGACTTCCTCAAGGGGCTACACCTTC
many,NA,TRBV18,TRBJ2-5,CASSPYQETQYF,TGTGCCAGCTCACCGTACCAAGAGACCCAGTACTTC
many,NA,TRBV7-2,TRBJ1-5,CASSPRVGQPQHF,TGTGCCAGCAGCCCAAGGGTGGGTCAGCCCCAGCATTTT
few,NA,TRBV7-2,TRBJ1-6,CASAINRAAGSPLHF,TGTGCCAGCGCTATTAACAGGGCGGCTGGTTCACCCCTCCACTTT
NA,NA,TRBV27,TRBJ2-3,CASSLRARDRPPDTQYF,TGTGCCAGCAGTTTAAGAGCGCGGGACAGACCTCCGGATACGCAGTATTTT
few,TRBD1,TRBV4-3,TRBJ2-1,CASSQGQGAREQFF,TGCGCCAGCAGCCAAGGACAGGGGGCACGTGAGCAGTTCTTC
NA,NA,TRBV2,TRBJ2-1,CASKAPAGNEQFF,TGTGCCAGCAAGGCCCCCGCGGGTAATGAGCAGTTCTTC
few,TRBD2,TRBV19,TRBJ2-1,CASSGRASTEQFF,TGTGCCAGTAGCGGGAGGGCAAGCACTGAGCAGTTCTTC
many,NA,TRBV7-2,TRBJ2-1,CASSPYSGNEQFF,TGTGCCAGCAGCCCCTATAGTGGCAATGAGCAGTTCTTC